This TCR beta chain was sequenced for a study of response to subunit inactivated influenza vaccine. Study conclusions and caveats: That few new T cells are recruited by each seasonal influenza vaccination was the authors' suggestion.

TCRdb recomputed calls from the RT-PCR reads with MiXCR, one row per CDR3 protein. The table includes 150,000 to 200,000 distinct CDR3 sequences, 11% detected once. This clonotype has just a few counts. Its specificity is not known. CDR1 ENHRY and CDR2 SYGVKD come from the germline V gene. The V end lost 3 bases, the J end lost 7 bases, and 12 bases lay between the germline ends. The CDR3 runs to 13 residues. Sample: non-naive T cells sorted from PBMCs, taken around seven weeks after vaccination. V gene TRBV10-3 combines with J gene TRBJ1-1; tentative D call: TRBD1 (5 bases). This TCR derives from a man in his fifties who received an inactivated influenza vaccine. CDR3 protein: CAISDRQGLEAFF. The CDR3 bases are TGTGCCATCAGTGACCGCCAGGGTCTTGAAGCTTTCTTT.